Below are 3 T cell receptor beta chains sequenced from a single sample in a study of T cells in Graves' hyperthyroidism and ophthalmopathy. TCR beta CDR3 sequences were amplified from RNA transcripts. With the HTBI primer set, the TCR CDR3 went through a first round of RT-PCR. TCRdb processed the multiplex PCR reads anew with MiXCR; each CDR3 protein has one entry. The sample shows over 450,000 distinct CDR3 sequences, approximately 17% of them seen only once. Sequencing used blood. The receptors stem from a woman under 30 with Graves' ophthalmopathy.

This chain connects TRBV10-3 to TRBJ2-2; maybe TRBD1 (7 bases). This CDR3 comprises 14 residues. Germline V gives CDR1 ENHRY, CDR2 SYGVKD. The V end was cut by 10 bases, the J end by 2 bases, with 14 bases between. The CDR3 loop is CATRGTENTGELFF. In nucleotides, the CDR3 is TGTGCCACCCGGGGGACAGAAAACACCGGGGAGCTGTTTTTT.

This clonotype has ten or more counts. J is TRBJ1-3 and V is TRBV24-1; no reliable D call. V dropped 5 bases and J dropped 2 bases, with 6 bases sitting between them. CDR1 is KGHDR and CDR2 is SFDVKD in the germline V gene. The CDR3 is made up of 13 amino acids. The CDR3 reads CATSGEPGNTIYF. CDR3 DNA: TGTGCCACCAGTGGCGAACCTGGAAACACCATATATTTT.

V and J are TRBV6-1 and TRBJ2-7; 7 bases are a match to TRBD2. The germline CDR1 and CDR2 sequences are MNHNS and SASEGT. V trimming: 2 bases; J trimming: 5 bases; junction bases outside the gene matches: 6. The length of the CDR3 is 14 residues. The CDR3 region has the DNA TGTGCCAGCAGTGAACGGGGGGAGAGGAACGAGCAGTACTTC. This codes for CASSERGERNEQYF.